The 13 T cell receptor beta chains below were found in one sample sequenced in a study of blood T cell repertoires in COVID-19. Clones were sequenced by immunoSEQ multiplex PCR, and TCRdb holds only the in-frame ones, with some missing. The sample has about 28,000 clones, roughly 93% seen once. Sequenced: peripheral blood. The receptors here all came from a woman in her sixties or seventies with COVID-19, enrolled during active disease.

The chain links TRBV19 to TRBJ2-7; 7 bases are a match to TRBD1. This CDR3 is built from 16 residues. After removal of 6 bases from V and 2 bases from J, the junction contained 13 bases not matched to a gene. Germline assignment: CDR1 LNHDA and CDR2 SQIVND (reference sequence). CDR3 region: CASSPEDRPRTYEQYF. DNA for the CDR3: TGTGCCAGTAGCCCAGAGGACAGGCCGCGGACCTACGAGCAGTACTTC.

Only one count was recorded for this clone. This chain connects TRBV29-1 to TRBJ2-2; the D gene is possibly TRBD1 (6 bases). This CDR3 is 14 amino acids long. V lost 3 bases to trimming and J lost 0 bases, with 8 bases between them. Germline CDR1 reads SQVTM; CDR2 reads ANQGSEA. The CDR3 spells CSVEGATNTGELFF. For the CDR3, the DNA is TGCAGCGTTGAGGGGGCGACGAACACCGGGGAGCTGTTTTTT.

J is TRBJ1-1 and V is TRBV28; D unresolved. Per germline, CDR1 MDHEN and CDR2 SYDVKM. V was pared by 7 bases and J by 0 bases, with 6 bases between. The CDR3 contains 12 residues. The CDR3 coding sequence is TGTGCCAGCAAACAAATGAACACTGAAGCTTTCTTT. This translates into CASKQMNTEAFF. The full variable domain, in which reference TRBV28 and TRBJ1-1 provide the parts outside the CDR3, is DVKVTQSSRYLVKRTGEKVFLECVQDMDHENMFWYRQDPGLGLRLIYFSYDVKMKEKGDIPEGYSVSREKKERFSLILESASTNQTSMYLCASKQMNTEAFFGQGTRLTVV.

This clone was counted a single time. The chain uses TRBV24-1 and TRBJ2-1, with TRBD1 matching 7 bases. The CDR3 totals 13 residues. Looked up from germline, CDR1 is KGHDR and CDR2 is SFDVKD. V was pared by 2 bases and J by 6 bases, with 0 bases of the junction left unmatched. DNA of the CDR3: TGTGCCACCAGTGATTGGGACAGCAATGAGCAGTTCTTC. Amino acids: CATSDWDSNEQFF.

The gene calls are TRBV3-1 (or the pseudogene TRBV3-2) and TRBJ1-5; D unresolved. The V end lost 4 bases, the J end lost 9 bases, and 19 bases lay between the germline ends. The CDR3 has 15 amino acids. Germline V CDR1 and CDR2: LGHDT, YNNKEL (reference sequence). CDR3 sequence (DNA): TGTGCCAGCAGCCCCCCATTTTCTCGGTTTACGCCCCAGCATTTT. Amino acid sequence: CASSPPFSRFTPQHF.

V and J are TRBV5-1 and TRBJ1-4; 8 bases fit TRBD1. From germline, CDR1 is SGHRS and CDR2 YFSETQ. Unmatched junction bases numbered 1, after V lost 1 base and J lost 5 bases. The CDR3 totals 14 residues. The CDR3: CASSLTGGNEKLFF. CDR3 nucleotides: TGCGCCAGCAGCTTGACAGGGGGGAATGAAAAACTGTTTTTT.

The chain joins TRBV28 to TRBJ2-7; the match to TRBD2 covers 11 bases. The V gene's germline CDR1 is MDHEN and CDR2 SYDVKM. The CDR3 sequence is 16 residues long. Trimming at V came to 4 bases and at J to 3 bases, leaving 8 bases not matched to a gene. DNA of the CDR3: TGTGCCAGCAGTTCGAGACTAGCGGGACTCCTCTACGAGCAGTACTTC. Translation gives CASSSRLAGLLYEQYF. The variable domain in full, with the rest retrieved from reference TRBV28 and TRBJ2-7, is DVKVTQSSRYLVKRTGEKVFLECVQDMDHENMFWYRQDPGLGLRLIYFSYDVKMKEKGDIPEGYSVSREKKERFSLILESASTNQTSMYLCASSSRLAGLLYEQYFGPGTRLTVT.

The J gene is TRBJ1-2, the V gene TRBV6-8; 9 nucleotides agree with TRBD1. CDR1 MNHGY and CDR2 SAAAGT come from the germline V gene. Trimming at V came to 5 bases and at J to 7 bases, leaving 20 bases not matched to a gene. The CDR3 runs 18 residues. The CDR3 nucleotides read TGTGCCAGCAGTAGCGATCACAGGGGGCGAGTCCCTATCGGTGGCTACACCTTC. It translates to CASSSDHRGRVPIGGYTF.

This clone occurred once. This chain links TRBV7-9 with TRBJ1-6, with 9 bases aligning to TRBD1. Germline lookup yields CDR1 SEHNR and CDR2 FQNEAQ (reference sequence). This CDR3 has 16 residues. Germline trimming cut 5 bases from V and 7 bases from J; bases unmatched to any gene: 9. The CDR3: CASSRRQGVANSPLHF. The CDR3 DNA sequence: TGTGCCAGCAGCCGCCGACAGGGGGTAGCGAATTCACCCCTCCACTTT.

The V gene is TRBV27, the J gene TRBJ1-1, with D perhaps TRBD1 (6 bases). Per germline, CDR1 MNHEY and CDR2 SMNVEV (reference sequence). V was clipped by 2 bases and J by 0 bases, with 10 bases between them. The length of the CDR3 is 15 residues. CDR3 nucleotide sequence: TGTGCCAGCAGTTTAGCAAGGGGGTTGAACACTGAAGCTTTCTTT. Translated, it gives CASSLARGLNTEAFF.

This chain links TRBV7-3 with TRBJ2-3; D is perhaps TRBD2 (6 bases). V dropped 4 bases and J dropped 7 bases, with 30 bases sitting between them. The germline V gene has CDR1 SGHTA and CDR2 FQGTGA. The CDR3 loop spans 19 amino acids. The CDR3 DNA sequence: TGTGCCAGCAGCTCGGGGGTCTTTGGGTCCAGTGGAACGTTGAATACGCAGTATTTT. It translates to CASSSGVFGSSGTLNTQYF.

This sequence joins TRBV5-1 and TRBJ1-4, with unresolved D. The germline V gene encodes CDR1 SGHRS and CDR2 YFSETQ. The V and J ends lost 0 bases and 2 bases respectively, with 11 bases between them. The CDR3 loop spans 16 amino acids. The CDR3 nucleotides read TGCGCCAGCAGCTTGGGAGGGAAGATCACTAATGAAAAACTGTTTTTT. Residues: CASSLGGKITNEKLFF.

The genes are TRBV4-2 and TRBJ2-7; no reliable D call. Germline V lookup: CDR1 LGHNA, CDR2 YNFKEQ. This CDR3 has 15 amino acids. With 0 bases removed from V and 1 base from J, the gap between germline ends came to 10 bases. The CDR3 is CASSQDIADSYEQYF. CDR3 DNA sequence: TGTGCCAGCAGCCAAGATATCGCGGATTCCTACGAGCAGTACTTC.